This entry is about one T cell receptor beta chain. The CDR3 runs 14 residues. Trimming took 8 bases from V and 6 from J; bases not matched to a gene: 10. A single record per CDR3 protein comes from TCRdb applying MiXCR to the RT-PCR reads. This repertoire shows 30,000 to 40,000 distinct CDR3 sequences, about 37% found once; its top ten account for less than 85%. These data belong to a study of patients and donors after allogeneic stem cell transplantation. The sequence was collected from a human donor who was either an allogeneic HSCT recipient or a stem cell or donor lymphocyte infusion donor (not recorded which). It is not recorded whose cells these are; they may come from a transplant donor. The sample consisted of blood, either unsorted or a sorted T cell fraction (not recorded which). The chain recombines TRBV12-3 or TRBV12-4 with TRBJ1-2; 9 nucleotides line up with TRBD1. Here the CDR3 DNA reads TGTGCCAGCCTGCCGGGACAGGGAATTCATGGCTACACCTTC. This codes for CASLPGQGIHGYTF.